The 14 T cell receptor beta chains below come from one sample, sequenced in a study of T-cell memory formation after mild COVID-19. Using its own MiXCR run on the 5' RACE reads, TCRdb lists one record per CDR3 protein. Of about 340,000 distinct CDR3 sequences in the sample, about 21% were seen once. Sequencing was done on a sample of PBMCs or a T cell subset sorted from them (not recorded which). These receptors were obtained from an adult woman who had mild COVID-19 (a few samples of this study predate the infection). Cell type and time point are not known.

This clonotype was seen only a few times. The chain couples TRBV10-3 to TRBJ1-1; D perhaps matches TRBD1 (5 bases). The CDR3 runs 14 residues. V lost 2 bases and J lost 2, with 9 bases in between. Germline-derived CDR1 and CDR2 are ENHRY and SYGVKD. Here the CDR3 reads CAISERGGNTEAFF. In nucleotides, the CDR3 is TGTGCCATCAGTGAGCGGGGGGGAAACACTGAAGCTTTCTTT.

This clonotype was counted only a few times. This chain joins TRBV6-2 or TRBV6-3 and TRBJ2-1; a weak D match, TRBD2 (5 bases). V was cut by 7 bases and J by 9 bases, with 16 bases left in between. CDR1 is MNHEY and CDR2 is SVGEGT in the germline V gene. The CDR3 runs 13 residues. CDR3 sequence: CASKGSLKVEQFF. CDR3 bases: TGTGCCAGCAAAGGGAGCTTAAAGGTTGAGCAGTTCTTC.

This clonotype was counted many times. The rearrangement uses TRBV7-3 and TRBJ2-6; TRBD1 matches 12 bases. V shed 5 bases and J 2 bases; nucleotides not matched to a gene: 4. The CDR3 consists of 17 residues. Per the germline V gene, CDR1 is SGHTA and CDR2 is FQGTGA. CDR3 sequence: CASSQGTGGAGANVLTF. The CDR3, as DNA: TGTGCCAGCAGCCAAGGGACAGGGGGCGCTGGGGCCAACGTCCTGACTTTC.

This clonotype came up a few times. V usage is TRBV6-2 or TRBV6-3 and J usage is TRBJ2-1; TRBD1 might be the D (5 bases). From germline, CDR1 is MNHEY and CDR2 SVGEGT. Trimming shortened V by 5 bases and J by 0 bases, and 8 bases separated the two germline ends. The CDR3 extends over 14 amino acids. The CDR3 loop reads CASSGARSYNEQFF. The CDR3 DNA sequence: TGTGCCAGCAGTGGGGCCCGCTCCTACAATGAGCAGTTCTTC.

The J gene is TRBJ1-4, the V gene TRBV6-1; 9 nucleotides agree with TRBD1. V shed 8 bases and J 5 bases; nucleotides not matched to a gene: 6. Germline CDR1 reads MNHNS; CDR2 reads SASEGT. This CDR3 comprises 14 residues. CDR3 region: CASGRQGGNEKLFF. The CDR3 DNA is TGTGCCAGCGGAAGACAGGGGGGCAATGAAAAACTGTTTTTT.

Here the CDR3 DNA reads TGTGCCTGGAGTGTACGGGCAGAATACTCCTACGAGCAGTACTTC. Protein sequence: CAWSVRAEYSYEQYF. V and J are TRBV30 and TRBJ2-7; D uncertain. The V gene lost 0 bases and the J gene lost 0 bases, with 12 bases spanning the gap. The germline gives CDR1 GTSNPN, CDR2 SVGIG (reference sequence). This CDR3 is 15 amino acids long.

This clonotype has only a few counts. The genes are TRBV12-3 or TRBV12-4 and TRBJ2-2, with D possibly TRBD1 on 7 matching bases. The CDR3 contains 13 residues. V lost 10 bases to trimming and J lost 4 bases, with 13 bases between them. CDR3 DNA: TGTGCCACCAGGAGGGGGCCCACCGGGGAGCTGTTTTTT. This translates into CATRRGPTGELFF.

This clonotype was seen repeatedly, ten times or more. The rearrangement links TRBV7-9 to TRBJ2-1; the D is unclear. Germline V gene sequence: CDR1 SEHNR, CDR2 FQNEAQ (reference sequence). Trimming stripped 6 bases from V and 0 bases from J, with 6 bases between. There are 13 residues in the CDR3. The CDR3 DNA sequence: TGTGCCAGCAGACGAGACTCCTACAATGAGCAGTTCTTC. Its protein product is CASRRDSYNEQFF.

The rearrangement joins TRBV24-1 to TRBJ1-5, with D uncertain. The CDR3 runs 13 residues. CDR1 is KGHDR and CDR2 is SFDVKD in the germline V gene. Trimming took off 9 bases at V and 0 bases at J, with 8 bases between the two ends. The CDR3 sequence is CATGVCSNQPQHF. The DNA for the CDR3 is TGTGCCACCGGGGTGTGTAGCAATCAGCCCCAGCATTTT.

The chain links TRBV18 to TRBJ2-7, with 7 bases that match TRBD1. V lost 3 bases and J lost 2; bases outside the gene matches: 10. CDR3 length: 16 residues. The germline V gene encodes CDR1 KGHSH and CDR2 LQKENI. For the CDR3, the DNA is TGTGCCAGCTCACCTAAAGACAGGGCATCAACCTACGAGCAGTACTTC. Protein sequence: CASSPKDRASTYEQYF.

This rearrangement joins TRBV7-9 to TRBJ2-3; D gene unclear. Germline V CDR1 and CDR2: SEHNR, FQNEAQ (reference sequence). V was cut by 8 bases and J by 6 bases, with 9 bases left in between. The CDR3 spans 11 residues. For the CDR3, the DNA is TGTGCCAGCGCGGCCGGGGATACGCAGTATTTT. Translation: CASAAGDTQYF. The whole variable domain, filled in from reference TRBV7-9 and TRBJ2-3, reads DTGVSQNPRHKITKRGQNVTFRCDPISEHNRLYWYRQTLGQGPEFLTYFQNEAQLEKSRLLSDRFSAERPKGSFSTLEIQRTEQGDSAMYLCASAAGDTQYFGPGTRLTVL.

This clonotype was observed a few times. CDR3 protein: CATSREAAAGSSYEQYF. Written as DNA, the CDR3 is TGTGCCACCAGCAGAGAGGCGGCGGCGGGGAGCTCCTACGAGCAGTACTTC. This chain connects TRBV15 to TRBJ2-7, with D tentatively TRBD2 (6 bases). The CDR3 has 17 amino acids. Trimming left V 0 bases short and J 0 bases short, with 15 bases between. Germline CDR1 and CDR2: LNHNV and YYDKDF (reference sequence). The variable domain in full, with the rest retrieved from reference TRBV15 and TRBJ2-7, is DAMVIQNPRYQVTQFGKPVTLSCSQTLNHNVMYWYQQKSSQAPKLLFHYYDKDFNNEADTPDNFQSRRPNTSFCFLDIRSPGLGDTAMYLCATSREAAAGSSYEQYFGPGTRLTVT.

There are a few counts of this clonotype. V usage is TRBV9 and J usage is TRBJ1-2; the D is unclear. CDR3 size: 12 residues. The germline V and J ends were trimmed by 3 bases and 1 base, with 4 bases remaining between them. CDR1 is SGDLS and CDR2 is YYNGEE in the germline V gene. The CDR3 reads CASSALNYGYTF. In DNA form, the CDR3 reads TGTGCCAGCAGCGCGCTTAACTATGGCTACACCTTC.

This clonotype came up a few times. This sequence joins TRBV5-4 and TRBJ1-2; a possible D gene is TRBD1 (6 bases). The length of the CDR3 is 15 residues. With 5 bases removed from V and 2 bases from J, the gap between germline ends came to 16 bases. The germline gives CDR1 SGHNT, CDR2 YYREEE (reference sequence). The CDR3 sequence is CASSWGPGPNYGYTF. DNA of the CDR3: TGTGCCAGCAGTTGGGGGCCAGGCCCAAACTATGGCTACACCTTC.